The present T cell receptor (beta chain) was sequenced within a study of regulatory T cells in long-lasting Graves disease. CDR3 regions were amplified by Arm-PCR using iRepertoire HTBI primers to build TCR beta libraries. TCRdb itself ran the multiplex PCR reads through MiXCR, one entry per CDR3 protein. The sample gives some 450,000 distinct CDR3 sequences, roughly 17% of which show up once; about 10% is in the top ten. The CDR3 has 16 amino acids. CDR1 is SGHRS and CDR2 is YFSETQ in the germline V gene. Ten or more counts support this clonotype. The junction differs from germline at one of its ends, possibly a read error. The sample's time point: newly diagnosed GD, antithyroid drugs for less than 3 months. Extracted RNA from PBMCs served as the source of the TCR library. These data were also reused for a study on T cells in Graves' hyperthyroidism and ophthalmopathy. That work contributes: The model made its ophthalmopathy prediction, and onset followed a median approximately 6 months later.

The sequencing used peripheral blood mononuclear cells (PBMCs), collected at new diagnosis, from a patient treated with antithyroid drugs. This chain links TRBV5-1 with TRBJ2-2; D is unclear. This receptor was obtained from a woman aged 25 to 39 with Graves disease. The CDR3 DNA follows: TGTGCCAGCAGCTTGGGTGGTTTCTCGAACACCGGGGAGCTGTTTTTT. This codes for CASSLGGFSNTGELFF.